The entry below gives a single TCR beta chain sequence along with its context. Antigen specificity is unknown. The entry originates in a study of a mutant IDH1 vaccine in newly diagnosed glioma. In the study overall: Vaccination was launched 4-6 weeks after radiotherapy alone, or with temozolomide cycles. V12 came at week 35, V13 at week 47.

Per germline, CDR1 GTSNPN and CDR2 SVGIG (reference sequence). This CDR3 contains 13 residues. V was clipped by 4 bases and J by 2 bases, with 10 bases between them. The time point was: week 35, safety follow-up. In the vaccine, a single dose held 300 ug of the mutant IDH1 20-mer peptide, along with topical imiquimod. Newly diagnosed WHO grade 3 or 4 IDH1-mutant, ATRX-lost astrocytomas were identified in the donors. Repertoires were generated with immunoSEQ multiplex PCR, while TCRdb's copy carries only in-frame clones and drops some. The table lists 53,000 or so clones, 79% of them singletons. This specimen was PBMCs, taken from a glioma patient whose treatment included an IDH1 peptide vaccine. The rearrangement uses TRBV30 and TRBJ2-3, with D unresolved. This clonotype originated in a man aged 40-49 years with glioma. CDR3: CAWTHRATDTQYF. The DNA for the CDR3 is TGTGCCTGGACACACAGAGCCACAGATACGCAGTATTTT.